The 29 T cell receptor beta chains presented below share a single source sample, sequenced in a study of shared clonotypes between healthy human individuals. Only in-frame clones appear in the TCRdb table, and some are missing; sequencing was by immunoSEQ multiplex PCR. The table shows around 1,900,000 clones, with 93% occurring only once. CD45RO-negative cells were positively selected for CCR7, leaving out terminally differentiated effector memory CD45RA+ cells. The specimen was naive CD8+ T cells from PBMCs. These receptors were obtained from a man aged 18 to 29 in good health. Some clones in this sample may be carry-over from other donors' samples.

V and J are TRBV7-2 and TRBJ1-5; tentative D call: TRBD1 (6 bases). The CDR3 contains 15 residues. Germline V CDR1 and CDR2: SGHTA, FQGNSA. With 2 bases removed from V and 7 bases from J, the gap between germline ends came to 15 bases. The CDR3 spells CASSLILGDNQPQHF. The CDR3, as DNA: TGTGCCAGCAGCTTAATTCTTGGGGACAACCAGCCCCAGCATTTT.

This clone showed up just once. V usage is TRBV4-3 and J usage is TRBJ2-5; 7 positions match TRBD1. The CDR3 length is 16 residues. The germline CDR1 and CDR2 sequences are LGHNA and YSLEER. V lost 2 bases, J lost 4 bases, and 10 bases stayed unmatched. The CDR3 nucleotides read TGCGCCAGCAGCCAATCGACAGGGTATTATGGAGAGACCCAGTACTTC. Translating gives CASSQSTGYYGETQYF.

The gene calls are TRBV14 and TRBJ2-7; 8 positions match TRBD2. V lost 4 bases to trimming and J lost 5 bases; unmatched junction nucleotides: 10. CDR1 is SGHDN and CDR2 is FVKESK in the germline V gene. The CDR3 has 15 residues. Written as DNA, the CDR3 is TGTGCCAGCAGCCCCTTCATACTAGCGGCGAACGAGCAGTACTTC. As protein: CASSPFILAANEQYF. Full variable domain (remainder filled in from reference TRBV14 and TRBJ2-7): EAGVTQFPSHSVIEKGQTVTLRCDPISGHDNLYWYRRVMGKEIKFLLHFVKESKQDESGMPNNRFLAERTGGTYSTLKVQPAELEDSGVYFCASSPFILAANEQYFGPGTRLTVT.

This chain links TRBV7-6 with TRBJ2-7, with no clear D. V lost 1 base and J 0 bases, leaving 7 bases between the germline ends. The CDR3 sequence is 14 residues long. Germline-derived CDR1 and CDR2 are SGHVS and FNYEAQ. The CDR3 nucleotides read TGTGCCAGCAGCTTAGACGAACCCTCCTACGAGCAGTACTTC. It specifies CASSLDEPSYEQYF. Variable domain in full (rest from reference TRBV7-6 and TRBJ2-7): GAGVSQSPRYKVTKRGQDVALRCDPISGHVSLYWYRQALGQGPEFLTYFNYEAQQDKSGLPNDRFSAERPEGSISTLTIQRTEQRDSAMYRCASSLDEPSYEQYFGPGTRLTVT.

This chain links TRBV28 with TRBJ1-5; a weak D match, TRBD1 (5 bases). The V gene lost 6 bases and the J gene lost 7 bases, with 13 bases spanning the gap. This CDR3 has 13 residues. Germline-derived CDR1 and CDR2 are MDHEN and SYDVKM. The CDR3 here is CASSPQARQPQHF. As DNA, the CDR3 is TGTGCCAGCAGCCCACAGGCCCGGCAGCCCCAGCATTTT.

This sequence joins TRBV29-1 and TRBJ2-3, with a tentative D call TRBD1 (6 bases). CDR1 and CDR2 (germline): SQVTM, ANQGSEA. This CDR3 is 16 amino acids long. V lost 3 bases to trimming and J lost 6 bases, with 22 bases between them. The CDR3 region is CSVDPYRVSVSDTQYF. CDR3 in DNA: TGCAGCGTTGACCCTTACAGGGTCTCGGTTTCGGATACGCAGTATTTT.

This chain joins TRBV19 and TRBJ1-5; D is possibly TRBD1 (5 bases). Trimming removed 3 bases from V and 0 bases from J, with 12 bases in between. The length of the CDR3 is 16 residues. In germline, CDR1 is LNHDA, CDR2 SQIVND (reference sequence). CDR3 amino acids: CASSISGTVSNQPQHF. CDR3 nucleotides: TGTGCCAGTAGTATTTCCGGGACGGTTAGCAATCAGCCCCAGCATTTT.

The rearrangement uses TRBV27 and TRBJ2-1, with D possibly being TRBD2 (5 bases). CDR3 size: 12 residues. Germline V gene data show CDR1 as MNHEY and CDR2 as SMNVEV (reference sequence). Trimming took 5 bases from V and 9 from J, leaving 11 bases between them. CDR3 bases: TGTGCCAGCAGTGCCCCTAGCCGTGAGCAGTTCTTC. Amino acids: CASSAPSREQFF.

This chain joins TRBV13 and TRBJ2-7; 9 positions match TRBD2. Unmatched junction bases numbered 5, after V lost 2 bases and J lost 0 bases. Germline V CDR1 and CDR2: PRHDT, FYEKMQ (reference sequence). This CDR3 contains 16 residues. The CDR3 region is CASSLRLAESSYEQYF. CDR3 DNA sequence: TGTGCCAGCAGCTTAAGACTAGCGGAGAGCTCCTACGAGCAGTACTTC. Looking up the rest from reference TRBV13 and TRBJ2-7 gives the full variable domain: AAGVIQSPRHLIKEKRETATLKCYPIPRHDTVYWYQQGPGQDPQFLISFYEKMQSDKGSIPDRFSAQQFSDYHSELNMSSLELGDSALYFCASSLRLAESSYEQYFGPGTRLTVT.

In this sample, this clone turned up a few times. The junction and the germline gene differ at one end; a read error may be behind it. The J gene is TRBJ1-1, the V gene TRBV29-1, with unresolved D. The CDR3 sequence is 11 residues long. Germline loops: CDR1 SQVTM, CDR2 ANQGSEA. The CDR3 loop is CSVDLNSEAFF. CDR3 DNA: TGCAGCGTCGACCTTAACAGTGAAGCTTTCTTT.

The chain joins TRBV15 to TRBJ2-2; D might be TRBD2 (6 bases). The CDR3 is 15 amino acids. Trimming took 8 bases from V and 5 from J, leaving 18 bases between them. CDR1 LNHNV and CDR2 YYDKDF come from the germline V gene (reference sequence). This CDR3 is CATAPGREGTGELFF. Here the CDR3 DNA reads TGTGCCACCGCCCCCGGGCGGGAAGGTACCGGGGAGCTGTTTTTT. Based on the CDR3 plus reference TRBV15 and TRBJ2-2, the full variable domain is DAMVIQNPRYQVTQFGKPVTLSCSQTLNHNVMYWYQQKSSQAPKLLFHYYDKDFNNEADTPDNFQSRRPNTSFCFLDIRSPGLGDTAMYLCATAPGREGTGELFFGEGSRLTVL.

This clone was seen a handful of times. The V and J genes are TRBV5-4 and TRBJ1-1; no clear D. The CDR3 spans 11 residues. CDR1 and CDR2 from the germline V gene are SGHNT and YYREEE (reference sequence). The V gene lost 5 bases and the J gene lost 5 bases, with 7 bases spanning the gap. The CDR3 bases are TGTGCCAGCAGGTCGGGGACTGAAGCTTTCTTT. It codes for CASRSGTEAFF.

Concerning this clone itself: This sample also contains other DNA sequences that code for the same CDR3. The rearrangement uses TRBV27 and TRBJ1-1; weak D call: TRBD1 (6 bases). The CDR3 is made up of 15 amino acids. Trimming pared 5 bases from V and 4 bases from J, leaving 17 bases between. Germline V lookup: CDR1 MNHEY, CDR2 SMNVEV (reference sequence). This CDR3 is CASSLTTGFGTEAFF. The CDR3 nucleotides are TGTGCCAGCAGTCTAACAACAGGGTTTGGCACTGAAGCTTTCTTT.

This rearrangement joins TRBV10-2 to TRBJ1-3; D remains unclear. Germline CDR1 WSHSY, CDR2 SAAADI. The CDR3 contains 14 residues. V lost 6 bases and J lost 0, with 9 bases in between. As DNA, the CDR3 is TGCGCCAGCAGCTACGGTGACTCTGGAAACACCATATATTTT. Translated, it gives CASSYGDSGNTIYF.

The chain links TRBV7-9 to TRBJ1-5; D is perhaps TRBD1 (5 bases). The CDR3 has 14 residues. Trimming took off 5 bases at V and 2 bases at J, with 10 bases between the two ends. In germline, CDR1 is SEHNR, CDR2 FQNEAQ (reference sequence). The CDR3, as DNA: TGTGCCAGCAGCGCCGGGGGGGGCAATCAGCCCCAGCATTTT. This encodes CASSAGGGNQPQHF.

The V call is TRBV5-6, the J call TRBJ2-1; 9 nucleotides agree with TRBD1. The V gene's germline CDR1 is SGHDT and CDR2 YYEEEE. Losses at the gene ends were 4 bases for V and 4 bases for J; bases not matched to a gene: 3. This CDR3 is built from 14 residues. CDR3 sequence reads: CASSPQGAYNEQFF. The CDR3 nucleotides read TGTGCCAGCAGCCCACAGGGGGCGTACAATGAGCAGTTCTTC.

Turning to this clone: Other DNA sequences within the sample encode an identical CDR3. The chain uses TRBV9 and TRBJ2-7; maybe TRBD2 (6 bases). Germline CDR1 and CDR2: SGDLS and YYNGEE. V lost 0 bases to trimming and J lost 5 bases, with 9 bases between them. CDR3 size: 13 residues. The CDR3 region has the DNA TGTGCCAGCAGCGTAGGTGGAGGGGACGAGCAGTACTTC. Translating it yields CASSVGGGDEQYF. Based on the CDR3 plus reference TRBV9 and TRBJ2-7, the full variable domain is DSGVTQTPKHLITATGQRVTLRCSPRSGDLSVYWYQQSLDQGLQFLIQYYNGEERAKGNILERFSAQQFPDLHSELNLSSLELGDSALYFCASSVGGGDEQYFGPGTRLTVT.

The genes are TRBV11-2 and TRBJ2-7; D is ambiguous. This CDR3 is 15 amino acids long. The germline gives CDR1 SGHAT, CDR2 FQNNGV. The V end was cut by 5 bases, the J end by 5 bases, with 19 bases between. CDR3 coding DNA: TGTGCCAGCAGCGAAGGATATGGGGATTCAGACGAGCAGTACTTC. Amino acid sequence: CASSEGYGDSDEQYF.

The J gene is TRBJ1-3, the V gene TRBV7-9; TRBD1 matches 7 bases. Per the germline V gene, CDR1 is SEHNR and CDR2 is FQNEAQ (reference sequence). J lost 1 base, V lost 1 base, and 7 bases had no gene match. The CDR3 is 17 residues long. The CDR3 reads CASSLVNRQGSGNTIYF. In DNA form, the CDR3 reads TGTGCCAGCAGCTTAGTAAACAGACAGGGATCTGGAAACACCATATATTTT.

This rearrangement joins TRBV6-1 to TRBJ2-6, with no clear D. The CDR3 covers 17 residues. The V end lost 0 bases, the J end lost 4 bases, and 13 bases lay between the germline ends. Germline V gene lookup returns CDR1 MNHNS and CDR2 SASEGT. The CDR3 coding sequence is TGTGCCAGCAGTGAAGCGGGATCCCGAGGCGGGGCCAACGTCCTGACTTTC. Protein: CASSEAGSRGGANVLTF.

The V gene is TRBV5-4, the J gene TRBJ1-1; D call uncertain. The germline V gene has CDR1 SGHNT and CDR2 YYREEE (reference sequence). This CDR3 comprises 18 residues. The V and J ends lost 0 bases and 1 base respectively, with 19 bases between them. Here the CDR3 DNA reads TGTGCCAGCAGCTTGGTCGTCAGGACTTCAGCGGAGAACACTGAAGCTTTCTTT. Its protein is CASSLVVRTSAENTEAFF. Full variable domain (rest looked up from reference TRBV5-4 and TRBJ1-1): ETGVTQSPTHLIKTRGQQVTLRCSSQSGHNTVSWYQQALGQGPQFIFQYYREEENGRGNFPPRFSGLQFPNYSSELNVNALELDDSALYLCASSLVVRTSAENTEAFFGQGTRLTVV.

This chain links TRBV11-2 with TRBJ2-1; weak D call: TRBD2 (6 bases). Germline V gene lookup returns CDR1 SGHAT and CDR2 FQNNGV. With 5 bases removed from V and 5 bases from J, the gap between germline ends came to 13 bases. The CDR3 covers 14 residues. The CDR3, as DNA: TGTGCCAGCAGCGGAGGATGGGGGGACAATGAGCAGTTCTTC. As protein: CASSGGWGDNEQFF.

The chain has TRBV10-2 and TRBJ2-1; 13 bases are shared with TRBD2. Germline CDR1 WSHSY, CDR2 SAAADI. This CDR3 has 14 amino acids. J lost 3 bases, V lost 9 bases, and 2 bases had no gene match. The CDR3 is CASRTSGSYNEQFF. CDR3 DNA: TGCGCCAGTCGGACTAGCGGGAGCTACAATGAGCAGTTCTTC.

The genes are TRBV30 and TRBJ1-3; no definite D call. This CDR3 region has 15 residues. Germline CDR1 GTSNPN, CDR2 SVGIG (reference sequence). V gave up 7 bases and J gave up 0 bases, with 16 bases separating them. CDR3 nucleotides: TGTGCCTCCGTCCTCTCATGGAACTCTGGAAACACCATATATTTT. It specifies CASVLSWNSGNTIYF.

The V gene is TRBV10-2, the J gene TRBJ2-3, with D uncertain. Per the germline V gene, CDR1 is WSHSY and CDR2 is SAAADI. CDR3 length: 15 residues. The V and J ends lost 3 bases and 8 bases respectively, with 18 bases between them. CDR3 residues: CASSEDGYSPFTQYF. The CDR3 DNA sequence: TGCGCCAGCAGTGAAGACGGCTACTCTCCGTTTACGCAGTATTTT.

This chain uses TRBV5-1 with TRBJ2-1, with D possibly being TRBD2 (6 bases). V was clipped by 2 bases and J by 7 bases, with 13 bases between them. The CDR3 spans 14 residues. CDR1 SGHRS and CDR2 YFSETQ come from the germline V gene. The CDR3 nucleotides read TGCGCCAGCAGCTTCGGAGGGGCGGGTAATGAGCAGTTCTTC. Translating gives CASSFGGAGNEQFF.

This clone was seen once. The chain is built from TRBV11-2 and TRBJ2-3; no firm D call. The CDR3 loop spans 17 amino acids. Germline loops: CDR1 SGHAT, CDR2 FQNNGV. Trimming removed 2 bases from V and 4 bases from J, with 19 bases in between. CDR3 sequence reads: CASSLSNPEVMADTQYF. CDR3 sequence (DNA): TGTGCCAGCAGCTTATCTAATCCAGAAGTCATGGCAGATACGCAGTATTTT.

This chain links TRBV6-1 with TRBJ1-5; tentatively, D is TRBD1 (5 bases). CDR1 and CDR2 (germline): MNHNS, SASEGT. This CDR3 has 18 amino acids. Trimming stripped 2 bases from V and 2 bases from J, with 19 bases between. CDR3 sequence: CASSEWRSRDPGNQPQHF. The DNA of the CDR3 is TGTGCCAGCAGTGAATGGAGGTCGAGGGACCCAGGCAATCAGCCCCAGCATTTT.

Here the CDR3 DNA reads TGCAGCGCGCTGATGGGAGCCCTTGAAGCTTTCTTT. This codes for CSALMGALEAFF. The chain carries TRBV29-1 and TRBJ1-1, with no clear D. This CDR3 spans 12 amino acids. Germline V gene lookup returns CDR1 SQVTM and CDR2 ANQGSEA. V was trimmed by 7 bases and J by 7 bases, leaving 16 bases between them.